This TCR beta chain came from a study of blood T cell repertoires in COVID-19. Comment on this clone: At one of its ends the junction is not consistent with the germline gene, which may arise from a read error.

CDR1 SGHDT and CDR2 YYEEEE come from the germline V gene. This CDR3 has 13 residues. Assay: immunoSEQ multiplex PCR; the TCRdb copy retains only in-frame clones and omits some. The repertoire has about 280,000 clones, approximately 90% of them found once; the top ten carry around 2%. Source material: PBMCs or T cells enriched from blood (not recorded which). The TCR sequence derives from a woman in her fifties or sixties in a cohort exposed to, infected with or recovered from COVID-19 (not recorded which). The rearrangement uses TRBV5-6 and TRBJ1-6; D is ambiguous. CDR3 bases: TGTGCCAGCAGTTTGGGAGAGGGCCTCCCCCTCCACTTT. It codes for CASSLGEGLPLHF.